Presented here are 24 T cell receptor beta chains from one specimen sequenced in a study of blood T cell repertoires in COVID-19 (dated by TCRdb to the early 2020s). Library preparation employed the immunoSEQ multiplex PCR assay. Held by TCRdb, this immuneACCESS table contains in-frame sequences only and omits some clones. Under half of the omission traces to an unresolved V gene where checked; the cause of the rest is unknown. Across this sample there are about 430,000 clones, with more than 75% seen only once. The top ten clones comprise over 0.9% of the sample. The sequenced sample consisted of PBMCs or T cells enriched from blood (not recorded which). Every receptor here comes from a woman under 40 with acute COVID-19.

This chain links TRBV7-9 with TRBJ2-3; 7 positions agree with TRBD1. The length of the CDR3 is 17 residues. The germline V gene has CDR1 SEHNR and CDR2 FQNEAQ (reference sequence). V lost 4 bases, J lost 4 bases, and 14 bases stayed unmatched. Here the CDR3 DNA reads TGTGCCAGCAGCTACAGGTTGACAGGGACATTGGCAGATACGCAGTATTTT. Protein sequence: CASSYRLTGTLADTQYF. The variable domain in full, completed from reference TRBV7-9 and TRBJ2-3, reads DTGVSQNPRHKITKRGQNVTFRCDPISEHNRLYWYRQTLGQGPEFLTYFQNEAQLEKSRLLSDRFSAERPKGSFSTLEIQRTEQGDSAMYLCASSYRLTGTLADTQYFGPGTRLTVL.

The J gene is TRBJ2-3, the V gene TRBV7-3; D gene unclear. V was pared by 2 bases and J by 3 bases, with 9 bases between. This CDR3 has 14 residues. Germline-derived CDR1 and CDR2 are SGHTA and FQGTGA. Here the CDR3 DNA reads TGTGCCAGCAGCTTATTTTCCTCTACAGATACGCAGTATTTT. Residues: CASSLFSSTDTQYF.

The J gene is TRBJ1-3, the V gene TRBV7-8; the D gene is possibly TRBD1 (5 bases). Trimming removed 3 bases at V and 5 bases at J, with 17 bases between. Germline CDR1 reads SGHVS; CDR2 reads FQNEAQ. The CDR3 sequence is 16 residues long. DNA of the CDR3: TGTGCCAGCAGCTTCCCCAGGGATCATGCGCGAAACACCATATATTTT. Translation gives CASSFPRDHARNTIYF.

The J gene is TRBJ2-3, the V gene TRBV7-9; TRBD2 matches at 13 bases. V lost 3 bases and J lost 4; bases outside the gene matches: 7. Germline loops: CDR1 SEHNR, CDR2 FQNEAQ (reference sequence). This CDR3 has 17 amino acids. DNA of the CDR3: TGTGCCAGCAGCTTTCTGGATACTAGCGGGGGGGCAGATACGCAGTATTTT. It encodes CASSFLDTSGGADTQYF.

The chain combines TRBV20-1 with TRBJ1-1, with unresolved D. CDR1 DFQATT and CDR2 SNEGSKA come from the germline V gene (reference sequence). The V gene lost 2 bases and the J gene lost 3 bases, with 4 bases spanning the gap. The CDR3 covers 11 residues. CDR3 residues: CSARLDTEAFF. As DNA, the CDR3 is TGCAGTGCTAGATTAGACACTGAAGCTTTCTTT.

This rearrangement joins TRBV2 to TRBJ1-4; D perhaps matches TRBD1 (5 bases). The CDR3 totals 15 residues. CDR1 SNHLY and CDR2 FYNNEI come from the germline V gene. Between the trimmed V and J ends, which lost 1 base and 10 bases, there was a span of 16 bases. In nucleotides, the CDR3 is TGTGCCAGCAGTGAAGACACAGGATCCTCAGGAAAACTGTTTTTT. The encoded protein is CASSEDTGSSGKLFF.

V gene TRBV27 combines with J gene TRBJ1-1; TRBD1 might be the D (5 bases). Trimming took 6 bases from V and 4 from J, leaving 15 bases between them. This CDR3 comprises 14 residues. Germline V gene sequence: CDR1 MNHEY, CDR2 SMNVEV (reference sequence). The CDR3 region is CASSRLPGGTEAFF. The CDR3 coding sequence is TGTGCCAGCAGCAGGTTACCGGGGGGCACTGAAGCTTTCTTT.

V gene TRBV7-8 combines with J gene TRBJ2-3; no clear D. Deletions cut 4 bases from V and 0 bases from J, with 11 bases between. The CDR3 runs 15 residues. CDR1 and CDR2 from the germline V gene are SGHVS and FQNEAQ. CDR3 DNA: TGTGCCAGCAGCTATAGAAGATCTAGCACAGATACGCAGTATTTT. Its protein is CASSYRRSSTDTQYF.

The gene calls are TRBV14 and TRBJ1-2; D may be TRBD1 (6 bases). The CDR3 is 16 residues long. Looked up from germline, CDR1 is SGHDN and CDR2 is FVKESK. V was trimmed by 0 bases and J by 4 bases, leaving 15 bases between them. The CDR3 here is CASSQDVRGGSYGYTF. The CDR3 nucleotides read TGTGCCAGCAGCCAAGATGTTAGGGGGGGGTCCTATGGCTACACCTTC.

The chain uses TRBV5-1 and TRBJ1-2, with D possibly matching TRBD1 (5 bases). Deletions cut 3 bases from V and 5 bases from J, with 14 bases between. There are 14 residues in the CDR3. The germline gives CDR1 SGHRS, CDR2 YFSETQ. CDR3 in DNA: TGCGCCAGCAGCTACCGGCGGGACCCTTATGGCTACACCTTC. This translates into CASSYRRDPYGYTF.

The sample holds a few counts of this clone. The V call is TRBV6-1, the J call TRBJ1-5; D gene ambiguous. The V gene's germline CDR1 is MNHNS and CDR2 SASEGT. CDR3 length: 15 residues. V was trimmed by 2 bases and J by 2 bases, leaving 10 bases between them. CDR3 sequence (DNA): TGTGCCAGCAGTGAACGGCCGGAGGGCAATCAGCCCCAGCATTTT. Its translation is CASSERPEGNQPQHF.

This sequence joins TRBV10-3 and TRBJ2-1; the D gene is possibly TRBD1 (6 bases). The CDR3 length is 17 residues. V was clipped by 0 bases and J by 5 bases, with 17 bases between them. Per the germline V gene, CDR1 is ENHRY and CDR2 is SYGVKD. In nucleotides, the CDR3 is TGTGCCATCAGTGAGTCGGTACAGGGAGTCGGTCACAATGAGCAGTTCTTC. This encodes CAISESVQGVGHNEQFF.

This clone has only one observation. The identical CDR3 is also encoded by other nucleotide sequences in the sample. V gene TRBV10-3 combines with J gene TRBJ1-1, with TRBD1 as a possible D gene (5 bases). This CDR3 spans 12 amino acids. Trimming pared 2 bases from V and 5 bases from J, leaving 6 bases between. Per germline, CDR1 ENHRY and CDR2 SYGVKD. CDR3 region: CAISEGGTEAFF. Here the CDR3 DNA reads TGTGCCATCAGTGAGGGGGGGACTGAAGCTTTCTTT.

The chain has TRBV5-6 and TRBJ1-2, with 7 bases identical to TRBD1. This CDR3 has 19 amino acids. From germline, CDR1 is SGHDT and CDR2 YYEEEE. The ends lost 3 bases at V and 4 bases at J; junction bases unmatched: 21. CDR3 amino acids: CASSYQGPIGGGALYGYTF. Written as DNA, the CDR3 is TGTGCCAGCAGCTACCAGGGGCCCATAGGAGGGGGCGCCCTCTATGGCTACACCTTC.

J is TRBJ2-1 and V is TRBV6-1; 11 nucleotides match TRBD2. Germline CDR1 is MNHNS and CDR2 is SASEGT. CDR3 size: 18 residues. V shed 2 bases and J 6 bases; nucleotides not matched to a gene: 12. Here the CDR3 DNA reads TGTGCCAGCAGTGAAATATACCATGGGACTAGCGGTCGCAATGAGCAGTTCTTC. Its translation: CASSEIYHGTSGRNEQFF.

The chain joins TRBV29-1 to TRBJ1-3; possible D gene TRBD1, 5 bases. CDR1 is SQVTM, CDR2 ANQGSEA, per germline. V dropped 5 bases and J dropped 0 bases, with 8 bases sitting between them. The CDR3 spans 13 residues. Here the CDR3 reads CSVTGSSGNTIYF. DNA for the CDR3: TGCAGCGTTACAGGCTCCTCTGGAAACACCATATATTTT.

On this clone itself: A read error may account for a junction end that differs from germline. The CDR3 region is CATSLGARYNEQFF. CDR3 bases: TGTGCCACTAGTCTGGGGGCCCGCTACAATGAGCAGTTCTTC. This chain uses TRBV19 with TRBJ2-1; D perhaps matches TRBD1 (6 bases). This CDR3 spans 14 amino acids. Looked up from germline, CDR1 is LNHDA and CDR2 is SQIVND (reference sequence).

This rearrangement joins TRBV4-1 to TRBJ1-2; 12 bases fit TRBD1. The CDR3 sequence is 14 residues long. After removal of 4 bases from V and 7 bases from J, the junction contained 4 bases not matched to a gene. Per the germline V gene, CDR1 is MGHRA and CDR2 is YSYEKL. The CDR3 spells CASSPGQGAVGYTF. CDR3 DNA sequence: TGCGCCAGCAGCCCGGGACAGGGGGCGGTTGGCTACACCTTC.

This clone occurred once. The V gene is TRBV29-1, the J gene TRBJ2-1; 10 bases agree with TRBD2. CDR1 and CDR2 from the germline V gene are SQVTM and ANQGSEA. V was clipped by 7 bases and J by 6 bases; unmatched bases: 12. The CDR3 length is 15 residues. The CDR3 loop reads CSAYEAGTSVNEQFF. In DNA form, the CDR3 reads TGCAGCGCCTACGAAGCCGGGACTAGCGTCAATGAGCAGTTCTTC.

Notes on this clone: A read error may produce the germline difference seen at one junction end. The rearrangement links TRBV5-1 to TRBJ1-2; TRBD1 is a possible D gene (5 bases). CDR3 length: 14 residues. Germline lookup yields CDR1 SGHRS and CDR2 YFSETQ. CDR3 in DNA: TGCGCCAGCAGCTTGCAGGCAGGGCCTATCGGCCCAGACTTC. The encoded protein is CASSLQAGPIGPDF. Based on the CDR3 plus reference TRBV5-1 and TRBJ1-2, the full variable domain is KAGVTQTPRYLIKTRGQQVTLSCSPISGHRSVSWYQQTPGQGLQFLFEYFSETQRNKGNFPGRFSGRQFSNSRSEMNVSTLELGDSALYLCASSLQAGPIGPDFGSGTRLTVV.

This rearrangement joins TRBV7-4 to TRBJ1-5, with D possibly being TRBD1 (6 bases). Trimming removed 2 bases from V and 4 bases from J, with 21 bases in between. CDR3 length equals 18 residues. Germline V gene sequence: CDR1 SGHVT, CDR2 SQSDAQ. Here the CDR3 reads CASSLPKPEGGSNQPQHF. The CDR3 DNA is TGTGCCAGCAGCTTACCTAAGCCCGAGGGGGGGTCGAATCAGCCCCAGCATTTT.

The chain carries TRBV3-1 (or the pseudogene TRBV3-2) and TRBJ2-3; 8 bases line up with TRBD2. Trimming removed 0 bases from V and 4 bases from J; junction bases left unmatched: 6. The germline V gene encodes CDR1 LGHDT and CDR2 YNNKEL (reference sequence). The CDR3 consists of 16 residues. CDR3 in amino acids: CASSQDISGVADTQYF. For the CDR3, the DNA is TGTGCCAGCAGCCAAGATATTAGCGGGGTGGCAGATACGCAGTATTTT.

This chain connects TRBV5-4 to TRBJ2-5; TRBD1 matches at 8 bases. V was clipped by 2 bases and J by 3 bases; unmatched bases: 3. The V gene's germline CDR1 is SGHNT and CDR2 YYREEE (reference sequence). CDR3 length: 14 amino acids. The CDR3 loop is CASSLEDREETQYF. CDR3 nucleotides: TGTGCCAGCAGCTTAGAGGACAGGGAAGAGACCCAGTACTTC.

The V gene is TRBV19, the J gene TRBJ1-4; D is perhaps TRBD1 (6 bases). V was shortened by 4 bases and J by 8 bases, with 11 bases between the two germline ends. The CDR3 runs 13 residues. CDR1 is LNHDA, CDR2 SQIVND, per germline (reference sequence). CDR3 protein: CASSTFTGEKLFF. The DNA of the CDR3 is TGTGCCAGTAGTACCTTCACAGGGGAAAAACTGTTTTTT.